This T cell receptor beta chain was found in a study of T-cell reconstitution after alpha-beta-depleted transplantation in children. The study, taken as a whole, reports: Diversity and T-cell counts at one year after transplant derived mostly from new T cells.

The CDR3 is 14 amino acids. Germline V gene sequence: CDR1 LNHDA, CDR2 SQIVND (reference sequence). V was pared by 8 bases and J by 1 base, with 14 bases between. Unique molecular identifiers were incorporated during preparation of the TCRbeta library. From the PCR reads, TCRdb called clonotypes with MiXCR, one entry per CDR3 protein. The sample records hundreds of thousands of distinct CDR3 sequences, around 7.3% being singletons. Notes on this clonotype: Its antigen remains unknown.

The specimen comprised peripheral blood, sampled 360 days after TCRalphabeta/CD19-depleted stem cell transplant. The genes are TRBV19 and TRBJ1-1; perhaps TRBD1 as D (5 bases). The clonotype comes from a female patient younger than 10 who had a stem cell transplant for Fanconi anemia, so the T cells may come from the graft donor. CDR3 in amino acids: CASSTETANTEAFF. CDR3 coding DNA: TGTGCCAGTTCCACCGAGACAGCGAACACTGAAGCTTTCTTT.